The source of this T cell receptor beta chain is a study of cytomegalovirus exposure and HLA in healthy donors. At collection, donors were nominally healthy, but unrecorded immune exposures were probable. PCR involved 60 Vbeta and 13 Jbeta primers. Measured with immunoSEQ multiplex PCR; TCRdb has only the in-frame clones, and not every one. The sample includes hundreds of thousands of clones, nearly 80% of them seen just once. The CDR3 contains 14 residues. Germline CDR1 and CDR2: MNHEY and SVGAGI. This clone was seen only a few times. This clonotype was obtained from a male donor in good health and CMV-seronegative. Sequencing used PBMCs. The V call is TRBV6-5, the J call TRBJ2-5; D ambiguous. The DNA matches TRBJ2-7 better at its end, which makes the J call doubtful. CDR3 sequence reads: CASSYSTLSYEQYF. The DNA for the CDR3 is TGTGCCAGCAGTTATAGTACCTTGTCCTACGAGCAGTACTTC.